This TCR beta chain emerged from a study of cytomegalovirus exposure and HLA in healthy donors. Study conclusions and caveats: Most observed TCR sequences were rare, whereas some public TCRs were detected in many donors. A later analysis linked about 17,000 TCR beta sequences to HLA alleles at 0.05 false discovery rate. Roughly uniform sequencing depth across donors was assumed, possibly incorrectly. 87-base-pair reads could not separate some V segments, including TRBV6-2 and TRBV6-3.

It was with 60 Vbeta and 13 Jbeta primers that the PCR ran. The method was immunoSEQ multiplex PCR; TCRdb's version includes in-frame clones alone and lacks a portion of them. The repertoire has 130,000 or so clones, approximately 72% of them found once; the top ten carry over 5%. This CDR3 is built from 18 residues. Germline V gene sequence: CDR1 LGHNA, CDR2 YNFKEQ. V was clipped by 1 base and J by 5 bases; unmatched bases: 8. To note about this clone: Its cognate antigen is unknown.

The clonotype was recovered from a woman aged 55-70 years in good health and CMV-seronegative. The rearrangement uses TRBV4-2 and TRBJ2-3, with 14 positions matching TRBD2. Sequencing was done on a sample of PBMCs. CDR3 sequence (DNA): TGTGCCAGCAGCCAAGTCCGTGGACTAGCGGGAGGTGGAGATACGCAGTATTTT. The encoded protein is CASSQVRGLAGGGDTQYF.